This is a list of T cell receptor beta chains from one sample in a study of vaccination and CD4 T cells after COVID-19. The antigens for these receptors are not known. TCRdb fed the PCR reads into MiXCR, producing one record per CDR3 protein. This table holds just over 14,000 distinct CDR3 sequences, 50% to 55% found once. Sequencing was done on a sample of CD4+ T cells from blood, cultured in vitro. All receptors derive from a human donor who had recovered from COVID-19. CDR3s include the opening cysteine and the closing phenylalanine or tryptophan. The D gene is left open where the match is weak. Only part of the rows carry a size: once, few, many, or a class if the clone is expanded.

clone size,J gene,D gene,V gene,CDR3 protein,CDR3 DNA
NA,TRBJ1-2,NA,TRBV19,CASRLPGRRGGYTF,TGTGCCAGTAGACTTCCTGGACGCCGCGGGGGCTACACCTTC
few,TRBJ1-2,TRBD1,TRBV28,CASRYPTGTGDGYTF,TGTGCCAGCAGGTACCCTACCGGGACAGGGGATGGCTACACCTTC
NA,TRBJ2-7,TRBD2,TRBV28,CASSLWEASGHEQYF,TGTGCCAGCAGTTTATGGGAGGCTAGCGGACACGAGCAGTACTTC
NA,TRBJ1-1,NA,TRBV20-1,CSAIHGDQEAFF,TGCAGTGCCATTCACGGGGACCAGGAAGCTTTCTTT
NA,TRBJ2-3,NA,TRBV20-1,CSPTMDTQYF,TGCAGTCCCACAATGGATACGCAGTATTTT
once,TRBJ2-3,NA,TRBV15,CATSRDHRSEGRGAGRRDTQYF,TGTGCCACCAGCAGAGACCATCGCAGCGAGGGAAGAGGGGCCGGCCGCCGGGATACGCAGTATTTT
NA,TRBJ1-2,NA,TRBV2,CASTGGTTSTWAYGYTF,TGTGCCAGCACGGGGGGGACCACCTCAACATGGGCGTATGGCTACACCTTC
NA,TRBJ2-2,NA,TRBV7-2,CASSRTRDTGELFF,TGTGCCAGCAGCCGAACGAGAGACACCGGGGAGCTGTTTTTT
few,TRBJ2-7,TRBD1,TRBV19,CASSAMTGSPYEQYF,TGTGCCAGTAGTGCAATGACAGGGTCACCCTACGAGCAGTACTTC
medium-sized,TRBJ2-2,TRBD1,TRBV6-4,CASSEGQGNTGELFF,TGTGCCAGCAGTGAAGGACAGGGAAACACCGGGGAGCTGTTTTTT
few,TRBJ1-5,NA,TRBV6-5,CASSYHQSNQPQHF,TGTGCCAGCAGTTATCACCAGAGCAATCAGCCCCAGCATTTT
NA,TRBJ2-1,TRBD2,TRBV27,CASSTLAGGFGNEQFF,TGTGCCAGCAGTACGTTAGCGGGAGGATTCGGGAATGAGCAGTTCTTC
NA,TRBJ2-4,NA,TRBV20-1,CSAPTEGEAKNIQYF,TGCAGTGCACCAACAGAGGGGGAAGCCAAAAACATTCAGTACTTC
NA,TRBJ2-1,TRBD2,TRBV20-1,CSAISRAGASYNEQFF,TGCAGTGCGATAAGCCGAGCGGGAGCTTCCTACAATGAGCAGTTCTTC
NA,TRBJ1-1,NA,TRBV2,CASRESGISAFF,TGTGCCAGCAGGGAGAGCGGGATATCAGCTTTCTTT
few,TRBJ2-2,NA,TRBV19,CASIFSGARSGELFF,TGTGCCAGTATATTTTCAGGGGCCCGTAGCGGGGAGCTGTTTTTT
medium-sized,TRBJ1-2,NA,TRBV20-1,CSASVANYGYTF,TGCAGTGCTAGTGTGGCTAACTATGGCTACACCTTC
NA,TRBJ2-7,NA,TRBV15,CATSTPGIRRPYEQYF,TGTGCCACCAGTACGCCCGGGATCCGAAGACCTTACGAGCAGTACTTC
once,TRBJ2-2,TRBD2,TRBV10-1,CASSESRLAVNTGELFF,TGCGCCAGCAGTGAGTCCCGACTAGCGGTGAACACCGGGGAGCTGTTTTTT
NA,TRBJ2-3,NA,TRBV20-1,CSARISGMGLDTQYF,TGCAGTGCTAGAATATCGGGAATGGGGCTAGATACGCAGTATTTT
few,TRBJ2-2,NA,TRBV15,CATSREGAGELFF,TGTGCCACCAGCAGAGAGGGGGCCGGGGAGCTGTTTTTT
NA,TRBJ2-1,TRBD2,TRBV6-4,CASRKAGGNEQFF,TGTGCCAGCAGAAAAGCGGGGGGGAATGAGCAGTTCTTC
NA,TRBJ2-1,NA,TRBV5-1,CASSLSIPQGNEQFF,TGCGCCAGCAGCCTCTCCATCCCCCAGGGAAATGAGCAGTTCTTC
NA,TRBJ2-7,NA,TRBV7-9,CASSLGPADSYEQYF,TGTGCCAGCAGCTTAGGGCCGGCCGACTCCTACGAGCAGTACTTC
few,TRBJ1-2,NA,TRBV6-1,CASRGAGDRNYGYTF,TGTGCCAGCAGAGGTGCAGGCGACCGAAACTATGGCTACACCTTC
NA,TRBJ2-1,TRBD2,TRBV24-1,CATSDPTSGRTYNEQFF,TGTGCCACCAGTGACCCGACTAGCGGGAGGACCTACAATGAGCAGTTCTTC
NA,TRBJ2-2,TRBD2,TRBV28,CASAKTSGRAHGELFF,TGTGCCAGCGCCAAGACTAGCGGGAGGGCCCACGGGGAGCTGTTTTTT
NA,TRBJ2-6,NA,TRBV6-1,CASSKDMSGANVLTF,TGTGCCAGCAGTAAAGATATGTCTGGGGCCAACGTCCTGACTTTC
NA,TRBJ1-4,NA,TRBV7-9,CASSSSGGGGLFF,TGTGCCAGCAGCTCGTCGGGGGGCGGGGGACTGTTTTTT
NA,TRBJ2-4,NA,TRBV6-5,CASSYSPAQNIQYF,TGTGCCAGCAGTTACTCCCCGGCGCAAAACATTCAGTACTTC
NA,TRBJ2-7,NA,TRBV6-2/TRBV6-3,CASSYSVDAYEQYF,TGTGCCAGCAGTTACTCGGTAGATGCCTACGAGCAGTACTTC
NA,TRBJ2-7,NA,TRBV7-9,CASSPYSAGSLGEQYF,TGTGCCAGCAGCCCGTATTCGGCGGGGAGTCTCGGCGAGCAGTACTTC
few,TRBJ2-7,TRBD2,TRBV28,CASGPTSERRYEQYF,TGTGCCAGCGGGCCCACTAGCGAAAGAAGGTACGAGCAGTACTTC
NA,TRBJ2-3,NA,TRBV7-2,CASSSTRTSTDTQYF,TGTGCCAGCAGCTCCACGAGAACCAGCACAGATACGCAGTATTTT
few,TRBJ2-7,NA,TRBV20-1,CSAGPPGHNYEQYF,TGCAGTGCAGGGCCTCCGGGACATAACTACGAGCAGTACTTC
NA,TRBJ2-3,TRBD2,TRBV5-1,CASSLSGRGTDTQYF,TGCGCCAGCAGCCTGAGCGGGAGGGGAACAGATACGCAGTATTTT
NA,TRBJ2-7,TRBD1,TRBV19,CASSNRGALSYEQYF,TGTGCCAGTAGTAACAGGGGAGCCCTTTCTTACGAGCAGTACTTC
NA,TRBJ1-1,NA,TRBV20-1,CSARGYGANTEAFF,TGCAGTGCTAGAGGTTACGGTGCGAACACTGAAGCTTTCTTT
NA,TRBJ2-7,TRBD2,TRBV19,CASAGTRGYEQYF,TGTGCCAGCGCCGGGACTAGGGGTTACGAGCAGTACTTC
NA,TRBJ2-5,NA,TRBV2,CASSERKGLETQYF,TGTGCCAGCAGTGAAAGAAAAGGCTTAGAGACCCAGTACTTC
NA,TRBJ2-2,TRBD1,TRBV20-1,CSARELDRGTGELFF,TGCAGTGCTAGAGAATTGGACAGGGGCACCGGGGAGCTGTTTTTT
once,TRBJ2-7,TRBD2,TRBV4-1,CASSQSRLAGPYEQYF,TGCGCCAGCAGCCAGTCCCGACTAGCGGGACCCTACGAGCAGTACTTC
NA,TRBJ2-3,TRBD2,TRBV7-2,CASSRTLAGEDTQYF,TGTGCCAGCAGTCGCACTCTGGCGGGAGAGGATACGCAGTATTTT
NA,TRBJ1-2,NA,TRBV28,CASRPPGPEAHGYTF,TGTGCCAGCAGGCCCCCGGGGCCGGAGGCACATGGCTACACCTTC
few,TRBJ2-3,NA,TRBV28,CANQGGRSTDTQYF,TGTGCCAACCAGGGGGGCAGGAGCACAGATACGCAGTATTTT
few,TRBJ2-3,NA,TRBV6-1,CASMGGAGMDTQYF,TGTGCCAGCATGGGGGGGGCCGGGATGGATACGCAGTATTTT
NA,TRBJ2-1,TRBD2,TRBV20-1,CSARDAERLAGGRRIPQFF,TGCAGTGCTAGAGATGCAGAGAGGCTAGCGGGAGGCCGGCGGATTCCGCAGTTCTTC
NA,TRBJ1-5,NA,TRBV2,CASSDPRSGVEPQHF,TGTGCCAGCAGTGATCCCCGGTCAGGGGTCGAGCCCCAGCATTTT
NA,TRBJ2-3,NA,TRBV20-1,CSAANGPGDTQYF,TGCAGTGCCGCAAACGGGCCAGGGGATACGCAGTATTTT
NA,TRBJ2-7,NA,TRBV12-1,CASNRLAGGPMYEQYF,TGTGCCAGCAATAGGCTAGCGGGAGGGCCTATGTACGAGCAGTACTTC
NA,TRBJ1-1,TRBD1,TRBV2,CASSRQGASTEAFF,TGTGCCAGCAGTCGACAGGGGGCTTCCACTGAAGCTTTCTTT
NA,TRBJ1-2,TRBD1,TRBV6-5,CASSYQGQGKGYTF,TGTGCCAGCAGTTACCAGGGACAGGGGAAAGGCTACACCTTC
NA,TRBJ2-7,TRBD1,TRBV28,CASIQQGARYEQYF,TGTGCCAGCATTCAACAGGGGGCACGGTACGAGCAGTACTTC
NA,TRBJ1-2,NA,TRBV7-9,CASSPQDYGYTF,TGTGCCAGCAGCCCCCAGGATTATGGCTACACCTTC
few,TRBJ1-1,TRBD1,TRBV6-2/TRBV6-3,CASSADRGEATFF,TGTGCCAGCAGTGCCGACAGGGGAGAGGCGACTTTCTTT